The 8 T cell receptor beta chains below all came from one sample that was sequenced in a study of persistence of HIV-infected CD4 T cells. Lysates of CMV-infected fibroblasts at roughly 10 ug/mL stimulated these cells. Sorting of responding CD4+ T cells relied on upregulated CD40 ligand together with CD69. For these TCRs, the target antigens are not known. Sequencing used immunoSEQ version 4 in survey mode. Produced via immunoSEQ multiplex PCR; TCRdb's table is partial and in-frame only. The sample carries roughly 20,000 clones, about 65% recorded once. The material sequenced was CD4+ T cells sorted from PBMCs after approximately 19-hour stimulation, taken from a patient who received antiretroviral therapy. These receptors came from an adult woman with HIV who was CMV-seropositive.

The chain joins TRBV30 to TRBJ2-7; 7 bases map to TRBD2. The CDR3 spans 15 residues. The ends lost 3 bases at V and 2 bases at J; junction bases unmatched: 10. Germline values: CDR1 GTSNPN, CDR2 SVGIG (reference sequence). The CDR3 loop reads CAWRRLGGGPYEQYF. The DNA of the CDR3 is TGTGCCTGGAGGAGGCTTGGCGGGGGTCCCTACGAGCAGTACTTC.

The count of this clone is one. The rearrangement links TRBV14 to TRBJ1-2; 8 bases agree with TRBD1. Germline loops: CDR1 SGHDN, CDR2 FVKESK. Losses at the gene ends were 4 bases for V and 6 bases for J; bases not matched to a gene: 10. This CDR3 spans 15 amino acids. CDR3 in amino acids: CASSRGLQGVDGYTF. CDR3 DNA sequence: TGTGCCAGCAGCCGTGGATTACAGGGGGTTGATGGCTACACCTTC.

This chain links TRBV12-3 or TRBV12-4 with TRBJ1-3, with D perhaps matching TRBD1 (5 bases). This CDR3 is built from 13 residues. Between the trimmed V and J ends, which lost 6 bases and 3 bases, there was a span of 9 bases. CDR3 sequence (DNA): TGTGCCAGCAGCGCGACAGATGGAAACACCATATATTTT. This codes for CASSATDGNTIYF.

In this sample, this clone turned up a few times. The chain is built from TRBV5-1 and TRBJ2-2; TRBD1 agrees at 10 bases. This CDR3 is 16 amino acids long. In germline, CDR1 is SGHRS, CDR2 YFSETQ. J was trimmed by 1 base and V by 4 bases; bases with no gene match: 4. The chain's CDR3 is CASSTRTGGNTGELFF. In nucleotides, the CDR3 is TGCGCCAGCAGCACCAGGACAGGGGGGAACACCGGGGAGCTGTTTTTT.

J is TRBJ2-3 and V is TRBV7-8; tentatively, D is TRBD1 (6 bases). The ends were cut back, 2 bases at V and 5 bases at J, with 14 bases in the middle. Germline CDR1 reads SGHVS; CDR2 reads FQNEAQ. There are 15 residues in the CDR3. CDR3 in DNA: TGTGCCAGCAGCTTAATGGGGGCCGGTGGAGATACGCAGTATTTT. It encodes CASSLMGAGGDTQYF.

The rearrangement joins TRBV30 to TRBJ2-1; 11 bases align to TRBD1. This CDR3 comprises 15 residues. CDR1 and CDR2 (germline): GTSNPN, SVGIG (reference sequence). V trimming: 2 bases; J trimming: 7 bases; junction bases outside the gene matches: 7. The CDR3 DNA is TGTGCCTGGAGTATGGGACAGGGGGTGCTAAATGAGCAGTTCTTC. It is translated as CAWSMGQGVLNEQFF.

The CDR3 sequence is CASTLRRYPNEKLFF. As DNA, the CDR3 is TGTGCCAGCACCCTCAGACGGTACCCAAATGAAAAACTGTTTTTT. This chain links TRBV6-5 with TRBJ1-4; D gene uncertain. V lost 7 bases, J lost 5 bases, and 17 bases lay in between. The CDR3 contains 15 residues. Germline loops: CDR1 MNHEY, CDR2 SVGAGI.

By share of the sample, this clone is medium-sized. The chain employs TRBV4-2 and TRBJ1-2; 8 nucleotides align to TRBD1. Germline CDR1 reads LGHNA; CDR2 reads YNFKEQ. With 0 bases clipped from V and 7 bases from J, the junction kept 7 bases outside the gene matches. CDR3 length equals 15 residues. CDR3 nucleotide sequence: TGTGCCAGCAGCCAAGAAAGTCAGGGGGCGAGTGGCTACACCTTC. Its protein is CASSQESQGASGYTF.